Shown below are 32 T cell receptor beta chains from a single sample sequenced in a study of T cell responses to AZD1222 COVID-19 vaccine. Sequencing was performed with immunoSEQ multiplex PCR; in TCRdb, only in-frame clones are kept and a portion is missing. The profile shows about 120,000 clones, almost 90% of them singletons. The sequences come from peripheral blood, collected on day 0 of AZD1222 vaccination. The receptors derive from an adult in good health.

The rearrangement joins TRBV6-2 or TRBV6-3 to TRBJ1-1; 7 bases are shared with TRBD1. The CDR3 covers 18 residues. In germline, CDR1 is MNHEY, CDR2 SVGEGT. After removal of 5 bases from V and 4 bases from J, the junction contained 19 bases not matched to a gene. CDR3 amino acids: CASSTTIKGGRGGTEAFF. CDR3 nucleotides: TGTGCCAGCAGTACCACGATCAAGGGCGGCAGGGGGGGCACTGAAGCTTTCTTT.

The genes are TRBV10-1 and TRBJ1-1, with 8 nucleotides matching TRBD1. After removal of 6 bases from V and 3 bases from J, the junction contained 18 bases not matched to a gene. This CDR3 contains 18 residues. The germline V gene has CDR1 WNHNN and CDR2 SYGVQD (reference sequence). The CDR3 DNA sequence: TGCGCCAGCAGCGAAAGCGTCGCCAGGGGGCTAGTGTACACTGAAGCTTTCTTT. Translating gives CASSESVARGLVYTEAFF.

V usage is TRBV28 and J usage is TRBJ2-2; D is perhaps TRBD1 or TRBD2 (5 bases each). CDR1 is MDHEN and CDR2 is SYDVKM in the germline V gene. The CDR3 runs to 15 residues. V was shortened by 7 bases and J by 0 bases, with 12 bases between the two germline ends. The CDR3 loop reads CASKERGTNTGELFF. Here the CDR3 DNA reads TGTGCCAGCAAAGAGAGGGGTACGAACACCGGGGAGCTGTTTTTT.

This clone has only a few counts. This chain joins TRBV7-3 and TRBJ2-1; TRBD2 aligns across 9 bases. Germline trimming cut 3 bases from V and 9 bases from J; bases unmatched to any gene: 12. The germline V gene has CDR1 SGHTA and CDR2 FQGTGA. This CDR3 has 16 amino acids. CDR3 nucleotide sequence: TGTGCCAGCAGCTTTAGCGGGAGCGGTCATCAGGGTGAGCAGTTCTTC. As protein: CASSFSGSGHQGEQFF.

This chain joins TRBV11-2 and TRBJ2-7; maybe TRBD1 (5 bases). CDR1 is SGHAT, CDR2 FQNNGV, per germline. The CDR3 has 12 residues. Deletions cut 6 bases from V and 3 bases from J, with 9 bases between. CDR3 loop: CASSYQGYEQYF. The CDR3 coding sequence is TGTGCCAGCAGTTACCAGGGCTACGAGCAGTACTTC. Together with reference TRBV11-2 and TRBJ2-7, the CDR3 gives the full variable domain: EAGVAQSPRYKIIEKRQSVAFWCNPISGHATLYWYQQILGQGPKLLIQFQNNGVVDDSQLPKDRFSAERLKGVDSTLKIQPAKLEDSAVYLCASSYQGYEQYFGPGTRLTVT.

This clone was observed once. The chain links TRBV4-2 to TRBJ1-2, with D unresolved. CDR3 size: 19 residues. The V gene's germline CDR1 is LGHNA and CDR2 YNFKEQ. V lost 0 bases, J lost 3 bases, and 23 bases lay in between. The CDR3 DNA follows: TGTGCCAGCAGCCAAGATAAGGGCCCCCCCCGGGGATGCCACTATGGCTACACCTTC. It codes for CASSQDKGPPRGCHYGYTF.

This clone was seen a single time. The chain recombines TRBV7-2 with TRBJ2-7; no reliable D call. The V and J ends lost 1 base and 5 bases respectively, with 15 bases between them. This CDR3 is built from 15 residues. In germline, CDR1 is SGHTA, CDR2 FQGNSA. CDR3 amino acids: CASSLVPGREDEQYF. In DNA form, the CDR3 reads TGTGCCAGCAGCTTAGTTCCGGGCAGAGAAGACGAGCAGTACTTC. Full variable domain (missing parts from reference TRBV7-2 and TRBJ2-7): GAGVSQSPSNKVTEKGKDVELRCDPISGHTALYWYRQSLGQGLEFLIYFQGNSAPDKSGLPSDRFSAERTGGSVSTLTIQRTQQEDSAVYLCASSLVPGREDEQYFGPGTRLTVT.

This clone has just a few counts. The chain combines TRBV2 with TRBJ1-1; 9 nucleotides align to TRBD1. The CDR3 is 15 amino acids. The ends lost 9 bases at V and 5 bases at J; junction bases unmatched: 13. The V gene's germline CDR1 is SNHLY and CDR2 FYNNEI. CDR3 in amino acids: CARRDRGKLSTEAFF. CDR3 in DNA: TGTGCCAGAAGAGACAGGGGGAAATTGTCAACTGAAGCTTTCTTT.

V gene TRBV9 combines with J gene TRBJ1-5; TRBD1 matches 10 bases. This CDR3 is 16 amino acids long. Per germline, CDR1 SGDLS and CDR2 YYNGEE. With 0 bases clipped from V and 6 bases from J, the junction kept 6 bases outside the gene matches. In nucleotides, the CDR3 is TGTGCCAGCAGCGTAGGACAGGGGGCGGGAGGTCAGCCCCAGCATTTT. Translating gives CASSVGQGAGGQPQHF. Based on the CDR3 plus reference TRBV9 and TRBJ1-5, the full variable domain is DSGVTQTPKHLITATGQRVTLRCSPRSGDLSVYWYQQSLDQGLQFLIQYYNGEERAKGNILERFSAQQFPDLHSELNLSSLELGDSALYFCASSVGQGAGGQPQHFGDGTRLSIL.

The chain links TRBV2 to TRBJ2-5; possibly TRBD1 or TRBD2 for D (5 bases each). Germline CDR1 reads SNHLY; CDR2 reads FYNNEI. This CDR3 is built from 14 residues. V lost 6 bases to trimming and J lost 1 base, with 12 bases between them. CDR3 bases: TGTGCCAGCAGGGGACGGTCCCTCCAAGAGACCCAGTACTTC. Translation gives CASRGRSLQETQYF.

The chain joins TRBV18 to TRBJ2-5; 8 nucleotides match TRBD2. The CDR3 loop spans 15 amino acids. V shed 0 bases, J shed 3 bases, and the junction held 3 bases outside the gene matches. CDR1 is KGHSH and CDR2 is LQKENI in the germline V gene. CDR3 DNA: TGTGCCAGCTCACCACCGGCGGGGGGAGAAGAGACCCAGTACTTC. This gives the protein CASSPPAGGEETQYF.

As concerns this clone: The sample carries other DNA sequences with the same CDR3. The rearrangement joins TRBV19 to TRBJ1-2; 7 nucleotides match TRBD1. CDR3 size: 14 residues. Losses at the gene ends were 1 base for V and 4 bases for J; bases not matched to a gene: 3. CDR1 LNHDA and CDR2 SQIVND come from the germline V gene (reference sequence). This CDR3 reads CASSIAWDSYGYTF. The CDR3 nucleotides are TGTGCCAGTAGTATAGCCTGGGACAGCTATGGCTACACCTTC.

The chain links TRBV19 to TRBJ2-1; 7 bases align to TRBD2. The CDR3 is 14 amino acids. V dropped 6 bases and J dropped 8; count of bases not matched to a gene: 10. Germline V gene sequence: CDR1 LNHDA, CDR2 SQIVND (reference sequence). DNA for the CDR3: TGTGCCAGTAGAACCTCTGCGGGGGACCATGAGCAGTTCTTC. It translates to CASRTSAGDHEQFF.

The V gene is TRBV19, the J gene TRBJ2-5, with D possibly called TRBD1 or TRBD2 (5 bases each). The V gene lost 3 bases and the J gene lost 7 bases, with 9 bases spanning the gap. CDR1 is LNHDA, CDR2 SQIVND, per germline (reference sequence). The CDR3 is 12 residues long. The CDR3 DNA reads TGTGCCAGTAGTATCCCTGGGGGGACCCAGTACTTC. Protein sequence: CASSIPGGTQYF.

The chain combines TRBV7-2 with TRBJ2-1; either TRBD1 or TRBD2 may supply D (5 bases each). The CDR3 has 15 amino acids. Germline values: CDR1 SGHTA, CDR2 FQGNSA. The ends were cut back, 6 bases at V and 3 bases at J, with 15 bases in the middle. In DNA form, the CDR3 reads TGTGCCAGCAGAAACACCGGGACCCACTACAATGAGCAGTTCTTC. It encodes CASRNTGTHYNEQFF.

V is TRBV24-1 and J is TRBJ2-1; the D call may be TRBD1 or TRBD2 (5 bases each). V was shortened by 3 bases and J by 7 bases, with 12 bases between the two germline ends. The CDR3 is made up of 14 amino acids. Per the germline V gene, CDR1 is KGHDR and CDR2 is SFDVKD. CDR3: CATSDTGRGNEQFF. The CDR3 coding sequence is TGTGCCACCAGTGATACGGGACGGGGAAATGAGCAGTTCTTC.

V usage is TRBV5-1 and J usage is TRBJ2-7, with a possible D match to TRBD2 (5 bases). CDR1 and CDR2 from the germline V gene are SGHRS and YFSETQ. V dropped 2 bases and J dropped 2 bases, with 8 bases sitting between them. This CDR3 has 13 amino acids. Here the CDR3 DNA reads TGCGCCAGCAGCTTTAGCGAGCCCTACGAGCAGTACTTC. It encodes CASSFSEPYEQYF.

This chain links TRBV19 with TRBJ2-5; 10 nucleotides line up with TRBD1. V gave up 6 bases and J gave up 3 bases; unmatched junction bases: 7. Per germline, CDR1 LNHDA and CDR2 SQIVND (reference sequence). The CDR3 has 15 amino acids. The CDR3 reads CASSRRQGAEETQYF. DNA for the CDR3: TGTGCCAGTAGCAGACGACAGGGGGCTGAAGAGACCCAGTACTTC.

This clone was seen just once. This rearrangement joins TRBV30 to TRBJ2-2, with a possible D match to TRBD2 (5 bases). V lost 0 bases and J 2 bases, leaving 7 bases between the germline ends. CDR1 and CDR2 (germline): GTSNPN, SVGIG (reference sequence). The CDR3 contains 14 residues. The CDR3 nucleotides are TGTGCCTGGAGTGTAGGAGGTAACACCGGGGAGCTGTTTTTT. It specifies CAWSVGGNTGELFF.

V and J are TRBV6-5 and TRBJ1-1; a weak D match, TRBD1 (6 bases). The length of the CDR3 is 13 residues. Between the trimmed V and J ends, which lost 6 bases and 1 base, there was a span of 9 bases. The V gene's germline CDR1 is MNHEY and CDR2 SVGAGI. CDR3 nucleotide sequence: TGTGCCAGCAGCAGACAGGAGAACACTGAAGCTTTCTTT. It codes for CASSRQENTEAFF.

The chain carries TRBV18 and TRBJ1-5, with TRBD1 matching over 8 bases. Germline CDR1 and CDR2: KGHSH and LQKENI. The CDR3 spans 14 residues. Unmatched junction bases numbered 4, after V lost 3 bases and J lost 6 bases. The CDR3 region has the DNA TGTGCCAGCTCACCGAGACAGGGGAGTCAGCCCCAGCATTTT. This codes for CASSPRQGSQPQHF.

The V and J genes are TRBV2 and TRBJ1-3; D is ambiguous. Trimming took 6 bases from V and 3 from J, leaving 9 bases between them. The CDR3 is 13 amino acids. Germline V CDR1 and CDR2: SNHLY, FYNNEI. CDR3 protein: CASRVSGGNTIYF. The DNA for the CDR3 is TGTGCCAGCAGGGTTTCAGGTGGAAACACCATATATTTT.

The CDR3 DNA reads as TGTGCCAGCAGCTTAGGGGTAGCAGGGACTACACTTCAACGGAACACCGGGGAGCTGTTTTTT. It codes for CASSLGVAGTTLQRNTGELFF. The V call is TRBV7-6, the J call TRBJ2-2; 7 bases fit TRBD2. V lost 1 base, J lost 1 base, and 18 bases stayed unmatched. Germline CDR1 is SGHVS and CDR2 is FNYEAQ. The CDR3 extends over 21 amino acids.

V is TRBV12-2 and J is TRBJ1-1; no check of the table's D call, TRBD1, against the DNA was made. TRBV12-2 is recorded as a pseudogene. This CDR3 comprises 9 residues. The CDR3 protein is CASHSEAFF. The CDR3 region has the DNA TGTGCAAGTCACAGTGAAGCTTTCTTT.

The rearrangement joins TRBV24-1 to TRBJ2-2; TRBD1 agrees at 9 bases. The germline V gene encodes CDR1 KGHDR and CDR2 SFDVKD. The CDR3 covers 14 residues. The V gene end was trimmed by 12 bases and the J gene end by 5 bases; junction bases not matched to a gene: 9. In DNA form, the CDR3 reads TGTGCCGCAGCTACAGGGGGCGCAACCGGGGAGCTGTTTTTT. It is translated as CAAATGGATGELFF.

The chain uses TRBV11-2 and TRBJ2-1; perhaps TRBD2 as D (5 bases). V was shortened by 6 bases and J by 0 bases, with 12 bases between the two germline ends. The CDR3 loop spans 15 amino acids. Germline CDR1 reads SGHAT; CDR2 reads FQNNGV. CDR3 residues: CASRGLLSSYNEQFF. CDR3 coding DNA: TGTGCCAGCAGAGGACTCCTGAGCTCCTACAATGAGCAGTTCTTC. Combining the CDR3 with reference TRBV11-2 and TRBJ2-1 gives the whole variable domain EAGVAQSPRYKIIEKRQSVAFWCNPISGHATLYWYQQILGQGPKLLIQFQNNGVVDDSQLPKDRFSAERLKGVDSTLKIQPAKLEDSAVYLCASRGLLSSYNEQFFGPGTRLTVL.

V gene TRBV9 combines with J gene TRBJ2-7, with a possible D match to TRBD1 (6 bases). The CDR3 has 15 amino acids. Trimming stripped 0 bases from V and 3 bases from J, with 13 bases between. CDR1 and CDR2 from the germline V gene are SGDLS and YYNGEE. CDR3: CASSVGGRGDYEQYF. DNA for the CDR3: TGTGCCAGCAGCGTAGGGGGCAGGGGAGACTACGAGCAGTACTTC.

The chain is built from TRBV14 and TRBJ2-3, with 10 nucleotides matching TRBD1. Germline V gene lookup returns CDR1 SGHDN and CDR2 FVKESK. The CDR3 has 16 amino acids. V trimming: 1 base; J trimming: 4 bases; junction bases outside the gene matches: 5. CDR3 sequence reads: CASSQVRDRGPDTQYF. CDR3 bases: TGTGCCAGCAGCCAAGTCCGGGACAGGGGCCCAGATACGCAGTATTTT.

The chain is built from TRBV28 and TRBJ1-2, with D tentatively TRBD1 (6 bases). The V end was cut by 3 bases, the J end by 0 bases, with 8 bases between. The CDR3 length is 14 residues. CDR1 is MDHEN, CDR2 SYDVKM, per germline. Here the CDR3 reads CASSFSGANYGYTF. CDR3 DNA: TGTGCCAGCAGTTTTTCAGGGGCTAACTATGGCTACACCTTC.

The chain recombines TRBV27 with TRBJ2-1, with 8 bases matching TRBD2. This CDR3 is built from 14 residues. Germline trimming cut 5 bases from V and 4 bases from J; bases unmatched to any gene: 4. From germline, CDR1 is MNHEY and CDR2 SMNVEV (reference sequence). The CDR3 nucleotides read TGTGCCAGCAGTCAAGCGGGAGTTTACAATGAGCAGTTCTTC. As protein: CASSQAGVYNEQFF.

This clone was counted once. The chain's CDR3 is CASSSQEYGYTF. CDR3 nucleotide sequence: TGTGCCAGCAGCTCGCAGGAGTATGGCTACACCTTC. The J gene is TRBJ1-2, the V gene TRBV9; no definite D call. V gave up 4 bases and J gave up 5 bases, with 9 bases separating them. Germline assignment: CDR1 SGDLS and CDR2 YYNGEE. The CDR3 spans 12 residues. Full variable domain (remainder filled in from reference TRBV9 and TRBJ1-2): DSGVTQTPKHLITATGQRVTLRCSPRSGDLSVYWYQQSLDQGLQFLIQYYNGEERAKGNILERFSAQQFPDLHSELNLSSLELGDSALYFCASSSQEYGYTFGSGTRLTVV.

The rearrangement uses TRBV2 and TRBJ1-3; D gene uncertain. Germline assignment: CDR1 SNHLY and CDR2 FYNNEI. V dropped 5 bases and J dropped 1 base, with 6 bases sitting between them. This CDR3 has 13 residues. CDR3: CASSSQSGNTIYF. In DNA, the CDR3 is TGTGCCAGCAGTTCACAATCTGGAAACACCATATATTTT. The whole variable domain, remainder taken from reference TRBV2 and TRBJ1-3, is EPEVTQTPSHQVTQMGQEVILRCVPISNHLYFYWYRQILGQKVEFLVSFYNNEISEKSEIFDDQFSVERPDGSNFTLKIRSTKLEDSAMYFCASSSQSGNTIYFGEGSWLTVV.